There are many counts of the clone carrying this T cell receptor (beta chain). This specimen belongs to a study of T-cell reconstitution after alpha-beta-depleted transplantation in children. For TCRbeta, the library was prepared with unique molecular identifiers. TCRdb re-derived calls from the PCR reads in MiXCR, one entry per CDR3 protein. This table has roughly 52,000 distinct CDR3 sequences, more than 5% appearing once. V was clipped by 0 bases and J by 0 bases; unmatched bases: 3. Germline assignment: CDR1 SGHTS and CDR2 YDEGEE. The CDR3 extends over 16 amino acids. The chain recombines TRBV5-8 with TRBJ2-3; 8 positions match TRBD2. This specimen consisted of PBMCs, mostly from graft donor cells, obtained 60 days after TCRalphabeta/CD19-depleted stem cell transplant. The TCR comes from a female patient aged 2-15 years who had a stem cell transplant for aplastic anemia, so the T cells may come from the graft donor. DNA for the CDR3: TGTGCCAGCAGCTTGGCCGGGGGGGCAAGCACAGATACGCAGTATTTT. The encoded protein is CASSLAGGASTDTQYF.